The clone carrying this T cell receptor (beta chain) was observed at least ten times. This specimen comes from a study of T cells in Graves' hyperthyroidism and ophthalmopathy. V dropped 3 bases and J dropped 1; count of bases not matched to a gene: 7. The CDR3 is made up of 18 amino acids. From germline, CDR1 is SGHVS and CDR2 FQNEAQ. There were TCR beta CDR3 regions amplified from RNA transcripts. The study used the HTBI primer set for a first-round RT-PCR of the TCR CDR3. TCRdb analysed the multiplex PCR reads with MiXCR anew, one entry per CDR3 protein. Counted here are over 300,000 distinct CDR3 sequences, approximately 15% occurring once; the ten biggest clones make up more than 9.5%. Patients aged 18 to 65 had newly diagnosed hyperthyroidism that had lasted under 2 months.

The TCR was taken from a woman in her sixties or seventies with Graves' hyperthyroidism. V gene TRBV7-8 combines with J gene TRBJ2-1; TRBD2 agrees at 12 bases. The specimen sequenced was blood. The CDR3 DNA follows: TGTGCCAGCAGCTTGCAGACTAGCGGGGGACCTTCCTACAATGAGCAGTTCTTC. Amino acid sequence: CASSLQTSGGPSYNEQFF.